The clone carrying this TCR beta chain was picked up many times. What it recognizes is unknown. These data are taken from a study of read filtering for tumor transcriptome and immune sequencing. On the study more broadly: Mean patient age was roughly 72 years, range roughly 40 to 85; 17 to 20 male, 11 to 15 female. Findings of the study overall: Without single-read clonotypes, shared clonotype proportions correlated more between IR-seq and RNA-seq.

Molecular barcoded adaptors covering alpha/delta and beta/gamma chains were used on roughly 400 ng RNA. MiXCR was run by TCRdb on the reads, yielding one entry per CDR3 protein. The data hold 40,000 to 50,000 distinct CDR3 sequences, with roughly 13% observed a single time. This CDR3 is 13 amino acids long. The V and J ends lost 2 bases and 7 bases respectively, with 15 bases between them. CDR1 and CDR2 from the germline V gene are SQVTM and ANQGSEA. At the time of active disease, bone marrow was collected from every patient. V usage is TRBV29-1 and J usage is TRBJ2-7; D call uncertain. The sample comprised a population of CD138-negative cells sorted from bone marrow. The source of this sequence is a donor aged 40 or older with multiple myeloma. CDR3 nucleotide sequence: TGCAGCGTTGAATCCGGCAGCTCCCGGGAGCAGTACTTC. Translated: CSVESGSSREQYF.